These 26 T cell receptor beta chains were all obtained from the same sample, sequenced in a study of OX40 agonist ivuxolimab in advanced cancers. The table came from immunoSEQ multiplex PCR; TCRdb's copy has only in-frame clones and leaves some out. The sample yields roughly 48,000 clones, 80% to 90% seen once. The specimen comprised CD4+ or CD8+ T cells sorted from blood, sampled in a trial of the OX40 agonist ivuxolimab. These receptors all come from an adult with an advanced solid tumor such as melanoma, head and neck, liver or kidney cancer.

J is TRBJ2-1 and V is TRBV11-3; D gene unclear. Germline CDR1 and CDR2: SGHNT and YENEEA. There are 13 residues in the CDR3. Between the trimmed V and J ends, which lost 5 bases and 8 bases, there was a span of 13 bases. This CDR3 reads CASSALLGDEQFF. CDR3 sequence (DNA): TGTGCCAGCAGCGCGCTTTTGGGCGATGAGCAGTTCTTC.

The chain combines TRBV19 with TRBJ1-5, with 7 bases identical to TRBD1. V lost 0 bases and J lost 5; bases outside the gene matches: 7. Germline V gene sequence: CDR1 LNHDA, CDR2 SQIVND (reference sequence). CDR3 size: 16 residues. CDR3 residues: CASSIDNGQVHQPQHF. CDR3 bases: TGTGCCAGTAGTATAGATAACGGACAGGTTCATCAGCCCCAGCATTTT.

This chain links TRBV29-1 with TRBJ1-1; possible D gene TRBD1, 5 bases. The CDR3 sequence is 12 residues long. Trimming took 8 bases from V and 3 from J, leaving 13 bases between them. Germline values: CDR1 SQVTM, CDR2 ANQGSEA. The CDR3 DNA reads TGCAGCTTCCGGGACGTAGACACTGAAGCTTTCTTT. Its protein is CSFRDVDTEAFF. The full variable domain, its missing parts supplied by reference TRBV29-1 and TRBJ1-1, is SAVISQKPSRDICQRGTSLTIQCQVDSQVTMMFWYRQQPGQSLTLIATANQGSEATYESGFVIDKFPISRPNLTFSTLTVSNMSPEDSSIYLCSFRDVDTEAFFGQGTRLTVV.

The chain joins TRBV28 to TRBJ1-2, with D uncertain. The V and J ends lost 4 bases and 6 bases respectively, with 18 bases between them. Germline assignment: CDR1 MDHEN and CDR2 SYDVKM. The CDR3 is 15 amino acids. The CDR3 nucleotides read TGTGCCAGCAGTTCCCCCCGGACGGAAATCCATGGCTACACCTTC. It encodes CASSSPRTEIHGYTF.

The rearrangement uses TRBV5-5 and TRBJ1-5; D gene unclear. Germline assignment: CDR1 SGHKS and CDR2 YYEKEE (reference sequence). The CDR3 runs 13 residues. The ends were cut back, 1 base at V and 4 bases at J, with 6 bases in the middle. The CDR3 coding sequence is TGTGCCAGCAGCTTGTCGGGGAATCAGCCCCAGCATTTT. Its protein product is CASSLSGNQPQHF.

The CDR3 protein is CASSSPLNNEQFF. CDR3 nucleotide sequence: TGTGCCAGCAGTTCCCCTTTGAACAATGAGCAGTTCTTC. The chain employs TRBV6-4 and TRBJ2-1; the D is unclear. Germline V gene sequence: CDR1 MRHNA, CDR2 SNTAGT. The CDR3 is made up of 13 amino acids. V lost 5 bases, J lost 5 bases, and 10 bases lay in between.

This chain's CDR3 is CASSTQLAGTYEQYF. The CDR3 nucleotides read TGTGCCAGCAGTACCCAACTAGCGGGAACCTACGAGCAGTACTTC. This chain joins TRBV27 and TRBJ2-7; 10 bases line up with TRBD2. There are 15 residues in the CDR3. The J segment lost 2 bases and the V segment lost 5 bases, leaving 6 bases of the junction unmatched. Germline CDR1 MNHEY, CDR2 SMNVEV (reference sequence).

The J gene is TRBJ2-1, the V gene TRBV30, with TRBD2 matching over 8 bases. The germline CDR1 and CDR2 sequences are GTSNPN and SVGIG (reference sequence). The CDR3 extends over 13 amino acids. V shed 4 bases and J 3 bases; nucleotides not matched to a gene: 2. The CDR3 DNA is TGTGCCTGGATAAGCGGGGGCTACAATGAGCAGTTCTTC. Translation: CAWISGGYNEQFF.

The rearrangement joins TRBV6-1 to TRBJ2-1; D perhaps matches TRBD2 (6 bases). CDR3 size: 14 residues. Germline loops: CDR1 MNHNS, CDR2 SASEGT. V lost 0 bases and J lost 10, with 13 bases in between. The CDR3 loop reads CASSEAVLAREQFF. The DNA of the CDR3 is TGTGCCAGCAGTGAAGCCGTGCTAGCGCGGGAGCAGTTCTTC.

The chain carries TRBV19 and TRBJ2-1, with 9 positions matching TRBD2. The CDR3 runs 15 residues. Germline CDR1 and CDR2: LNHDA and SQIVND (reference sequence). V was pared by 5 bases and J by 5 bases, with 7 bases of the junction left unmatched. Written as DNA, the CDR3 is TGTGCCAGTAGTCTCCGAGCGGGGGGAAACAATGAGCAGTTCTTC. This translates into CASSLRAGGNNEQFF.

The chain couples TRBV7-6 to TRBJ2-3; TRBD2 might be the D (6 bases). Per the germline V gene, CDR1 is SGHVS and CDR2 is FNYEAQ. With 3 bases removed from V and 2 bases from J, the gap between germline ends came to 9 bases. This CDR3 has 14 amino acids. CDR3 DNA sequence: TGTGCCAGCAGCTTTGCGGGGCACACAGATACGCAGTATTTT. It yields the protein CASSFAGHTDTQYF. The variable domain in full, with the rest retrieved from reference TRBV7-6 and TRBJ2-3, is GAGVSQSPRYKVTKRGQDVALRCDPISGHVSLYWYRQALGQGPEFLTYFNYEAQQDKSGLPNDRFSAERPEGSISTLTIQRTEQRDSAMYRCASSFAGHTDTQYFGPGTRLTVL.

This chain joins TRBV19 and TRBJ1-2; D is possibly TRBD1 (6 bases). The ends were cut back, 0 bases at V and 3 bases at J, with 11 bases in the middle. Per the germline V gene, CDR1 is LNHDA and CDR2 is SQIVND (reference sequence). The CDR3 sequence is 15 residues long. This chain's CDR3 is CASSIDKQGDYGYTF. CDR3 nucleotide sequence: TGTGCCAGTAGTATAGATAAACAGGGCGACTATGGCTACACCTTC.

V is TRBV6-5 and J is TRBJ2-3, with D unresolved. The ends were cut back, 6 bases at V and 4 bases at J, with 8 bases in the middle. Germline V gene lookup returns CDR1 MNHEY and CDR2 SVGAGI. The CDR3 is 12 amino acids. The CDR3 region is CASRTTPDTQYF. CDR3 nucleotide sequence: TGTGCCAGCAGAACTACTCCAGATACGCAGTATTTT.

This chain joins TRBV30 and TRBJ1-2; a possible D gene is TRBD1 (5 bases). Per the germline V gene, CDR1 is GTSNPN and CDR2 is SVGIG (reference sequence). The CDR3 is 17 residues long. Trimming took off 5 bases at V and 0 bases at J, with 22 bases between the two ends. This CDR3 reads CAWAGTSTLPSNYGYTF. CDR3 coding DNA: TGTGCCTGGGCCGGGACCTCGACTCTGCCATCTAACTATGGCTACACCTTC.

The chain recombines TRBV9 with TRBJ2-1; no firm D call. The length of the CDR3 is 11 residues. Trimming left V 8 bases short and J 10 bases short, with 13 bases between. Looked up from germline, CDR1 is SGDLS and CDR2 is YYNGEE. The chain's CDR3 is CASASIGEQFF. CDR3 in DNA: TGTGCCAGTGCGTCAATTGGGGAGCAGTTCTTC.

The chain combines TRBV4-1 with TRBJ2-3; TRBD1 agrees at 8 bases. CDR1 and CDR2 from the germline V gene are MGHRA and YSYEKL. The CDR3 is 18 amino acids. Trimming at V came to 0 bases and at J to 0 bases, leaving 8 bases not matched to a gene. In nucleotides, the CDR3 is TGCGCCAGCAGCCAAGAAGGCGACAGGGGCCGGAGCACAGATACGCAGTATTTT. It yields the protein CASSQEGDRGRSTDTQYF.

A single count supports this clone. CDR3 residues: CASSRGQGDTEAFF. CDR3 in DNA: TGCGCCAGCAGCCGAGGACAGGGGGACACTGAAGCTTTCTTT. The chain links TRBV4-1 to TRBJ1-1; 10 positions match TRBD1. The CDR3 sequence is 14 residues long. Trimming cost V 4 bases and J 3 bases; bases outside gene matches: 2. Germline V gene sequence: CDR1 MGHRA, CDR2 YSYEKL.

This chain links TRBV13 with TRBJ1-2, with a tentative D call TRBD1 (6 bases). Germline CDR1 and CDR2: PRHDT and FYEKMQ (reference sequence). The length of the CDR3 is 15 residues. V was clipped by 4 bases and J by 8 bases, with 20 bases between them. Here the CDR3 reads CASSSLMGGEQGYTF. The CDR3 DNA sequence: TGTGCCAGCAGCTCCTTAATGGGGGGCGAGCAGGGCTACACCTTC.

This clone was detected only once. J is TRBJ2-7 and V is TRBV9; TRBD2 matches 9 bases. CDR1 and CDR2 from the germline V gene are SGDLS and YYNGEE. There are 15 residues in the CDR3. Trimming took 5 bases from V and 0 from J; bases not matched to a gene: 6. The CDR3 nucleotides are TGTGCCAGCAGTCCAGCGGGGGGAAACTCCTACGAGCAGTACTTC. Its protein is CASSPAGGNSYEQYF.

This chain links TRBV7-9 with TRBJ2-5; D remains ambiguous. The CDR3 covers 14 residues. In germline, CDR1 is SEHNR, CDR2 FQNEAQ (reference sequence). V was trimmed by 2 bases and J by 1 base, leaving 8 bases between them. As DNA, the CDR3 is TGTGCCAGCAGCTTATCTGGAACCCAAGAGACCCAGTACTTC. Encoded protein: CASSLSGTQETQYF.

This sequence joins TRBV19 and TRBJ1-1, with D perhaps TRBD1 (5 bases). Looked up from germline, CDR1 is LNHDA and CDR2 is SQIVND (reference sequence). The CDR3 loop spans 13 amino acids. The germline V and J ends were trimmed by 8 bases and 2 bases, with 12 bases remaining between them. The CDR3 nucleotides are TGTGCCAGTTCCCTGGGGGGAAACACTGAAGCTTTCTTT. Its translation is CASSLGGNTEAFF. Full variable domain (remainder filled in from reference TRBV19 and TRBJ1-1): DGGITQSPKYLFRKEGQNVTLSCEQNLNHDAMYWYRQDPGQGLRLIYYSQIVNDFQKGDIAEGYSVSREKKESFPLTVTSAQKNPTAFYLCASSLGGNTEAFFGQGTRLTVV.

V is TRBV7-3 and J is TRBJ2-3; 15 positions match TRBD2. V lost 0 bases to trimming and J lost 3 bases; unmatched junction nucleotides: 4. CDR3 size: 18 residues. Germline CDR1 SGHTA, CDR2 FQGTGA. CDR3 loop: CASSLTGTSGGPTDTQYF. Written as DNA, the CDR3 is TGTGCCAGCAGCTTAACCGGGACTAGCGGGGGGCCGACAGATACGCAGTATTTT.

The rearrangement links TRBV7-6 to TRBJ2-7; 8 bases match TRBD1. The CDR3 covers 14 residues. V lost 4 bases, J lost 2 bases, and 4 bases stayed unmatched. Germline CDR1 SGHVS, CDR2 FNYEAQ. The CDR3, as DNA: TGTGCCAGCAGCTCGGGGACAGGAACCTACGAGCAGTACTTC. Amino acids: CASSSGTGTYEQYF.

The V call is TRBV7-6, the J call TRBJ2-3; 14 nucleotides agree with TRBD2. This CDR3 is 17 amino acids long. Per the germline V gene, CDR1 is SGHVS and CDR2 is FNYEAQ. V shed 5 bases, J shed 2 bases, and the junction held 6 bases outside the gene matches. Written as DNA, the CDR3 is TGTGCCAGCAGCACGGGACTAGCGGGGGCCTTCACAGATACGCAGTATTTT. Residues: CASSTGLAGAFTDTQYF.

The gene calls are TRBV30 and TRBJ2-1; 7 bases align to TRBD1. V shed 5 bases and J 8 bases; nucleotides not matched to a gene: 12. Germline V CDR1 and CDR2: GTSNPN, SVGIG (reference sequence). The CDR3 covers 14 residues. The CDR3 here is CAWEGAEMSYEQFF. The CDR3 DNA is TGTGCCTGGGAGGGGGCTGAAATGTCTTATGAGCAGTTCTTC.

V usage is TRBV18 and J usage is TRBJ2-2; TRBD1 agrees at 10 bases. Germline values: CDR1 KGHSH, CDR2 LQKENI. The V segment lost 3 bases and the J segment 3 bases; nucleotides outside the gene matches: 7. This CDR3 spans 17 amino acids. The CDR3 sequence: CASSPRAGQGHTGELFF. CDR3 sequence (DNA): TGTGCCAGCTCACCCCGGGCGGGACAGGGGCACACCGGGGAGCTGTTTTTT.